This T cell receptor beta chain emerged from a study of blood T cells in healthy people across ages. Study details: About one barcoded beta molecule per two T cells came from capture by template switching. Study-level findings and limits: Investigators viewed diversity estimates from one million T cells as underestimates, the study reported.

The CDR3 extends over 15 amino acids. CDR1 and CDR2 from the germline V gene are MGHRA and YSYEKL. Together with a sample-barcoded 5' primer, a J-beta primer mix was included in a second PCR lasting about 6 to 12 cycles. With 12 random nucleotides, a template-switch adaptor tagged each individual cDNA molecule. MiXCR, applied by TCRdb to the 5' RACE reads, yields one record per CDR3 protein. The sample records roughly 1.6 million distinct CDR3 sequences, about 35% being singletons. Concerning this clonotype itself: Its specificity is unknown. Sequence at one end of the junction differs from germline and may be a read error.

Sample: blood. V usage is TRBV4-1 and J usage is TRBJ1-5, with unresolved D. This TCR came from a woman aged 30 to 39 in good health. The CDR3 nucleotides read TGCGCCGGCAGCTCGGGGTTTGCGGGCAATCAGCCCCAGCATTTT. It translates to CAGSSGFAGNQPQHF.